The rows below give T cell receptor beta chains drawn from one sample of a study of blood T cell repertoires in COVID-19. Some clones are missing from TCRdb's copy, which holds only in-frame ones; the method was immunoSEQ multiplex PCR. Altogether about 27,000 clones are present, around 75% being singletons, with the ten largest covering roughly three fifths. Sequenced: peripheral blood. These receptors all stem from a woman over 75 with acute or convalescent COVID-19. Each CDR3 is given with its conserved first and last residue. D genes are given only for firm matches. Clone sizes are given selectively: once, few, many, or a class where the clone is expanded.

j_call,clone_size,v_call,d_call,cdr3_aa,cdr3_nt
TRBJ2-1,few,TRBV19,TRBD2,CASSIVEGGPYNEQFF,TGTGCCAGTAGTATAGTAGAGGGAGGGCCGTACAATGAGCAGTTCTTC
TRBJ2-7,.,TRBV5-6,.,CASSLVSLTLYEQYF,TGTGCCAGCAGCTTGGTAAGCTTAACCCTCTACGAGCAGTACTTC
TRBJ2-3,.,TRBV13,TRBD1,CASSFGTGGPPPDTQYF,TGTGCCAGCAGCTTCGGGACAGGGGGTCCCCCGCCAGATACGCAGTATTTT
TRBJ2-1,once,TRBV30,.,CALTDRFNEQFF,TGTGCCTTAACTGACAGATTCAATGAGCAGTTCTTC
TRBJ1-3,.,TRBV5-1,TRBD1,CASSAKGQPSSGNTIYF,TGCGCCAGCAGCGCTAAGGGACAGCCGTCCTCTGGAAACACCATATATTTT
TRBJ2-7,.,TRBV4-1,TRBD2,CASSQEWLAGGNEQYF,TGCGCCAGCAGCCAAGAATGGCTAGCGGGAGGGAACGAGCAGTACTTC
TRBJ2-1,.,TRBV27,.,CASSSPASASYNEQFF,TGTGCCAGCAGTTCCCCCGCTAGCGCCTCCTACAATGAGCAGTTCTTC
TRBJ1-5,.,TRBV7-3,.,CASSPDPGQPQHF,TGTGCCAGCAGCCCCGACCCGGGTCAGCCCCAGCATTTT
TRBJ2-5,.,TRBV7-9,TRBD1,CASSSGQGFSETQYF,TGTGCCAGCAGCTCGGGACAGGGGTTTTCCGAGACCCAGTACTTC
TRBJ2-5,.,TRBV3-1/TRBV3-2,TRBD1,CASSLGSGTGGTETQYF,TGTGCCAGCAGCCTGGGATCCGGGACAGGGGGCACGGAGACCCAGTACTTC
TRBJ2-3,.,TRBV27,TRBD2,CASSSLQREGPRNTQYF,TGTGCCAGCAGTTCGCTCCAGCGGGAGGGCCCTCGGAATACGCAGTATTTT
TRBJ1-1,.,TRBV19,.,CASSIAGGVGTEAFF,TGTGCCAGTAGTATCGCTGGGGGGGTTGGCACTGAAGCTTTCTTT
TRBJ2-1,once,TRBV9,.,CASSDGGNEQFF,TGTGCCAGCAGCGACGGGGGCAATGAGCAGTTCTTC
TRBJ1-1,.,TRBV27,TRBD1,CASSYRGRNTEAFF,TGTGCCAGCAGTTACAGGGGGAGAAACACTGAAGCTTTCTTT
TRBJ2-5,.,TRBV6-5,.,CASSLEGTQETQYF,TGTGCCAGCAGCCTTGAGGGAACCCAAGAGACCCAGTACTTC
TRBJ1-3,.,TRBV7-2,.,CASSPGTFGNTIYF,TGTGCCAGCAGCCCAGGGACATTTGGAAACACCATATATTTT
TRBJ1-1,.,TRBV6-5,.,CASSHVTGSPEAFF,TGTGCCAGCAGCCACGTTACAGGGTCCCCTGAAGCTTTCTTT
TRBJ2-5,.,TRBV12-5,.,CASGLDGRRGETQYF,TGTGCTAGTGGTTTGGACGGGAGGAGGGGGGAGACCCAGTACTTC
TRBJ2-2,once,TRBV30,.,CAWNAGLNTGELFF,TGTGCCTGGAACGCAGGGCTGAACACCGGGGAGCTGTTTTTT
TRBJ2-7,.,TRBV7-2,TRBD2,CASRPSGRAYEQYF,TGTGCCAGCAGACCTAGCGGGAGGGCCTACGAGCAGTACTTC
TRBJ1-1,.,TRBV7-9,.,CASSLSNVGGLNTEAFF,TGTGCCAGCAGCTTATCCAACGTAGGCGGTTTGAACACTGAAGCTTTCTTT
TRBJ2-7,.,TRBV29-1,.,CSVREYTSSYEQYF,TGCAGCGTTCGGGAGTATACGAGCTCCTACGAGCAGTACTTC
TRBJ2-2,.,TRBV4-3,TRBD2,CASSQVLKWREVGGELFF,TGCGCCAGCAGCCAAGTCTTGAAGTGGCGGGAGGTGGGCGGGGAGCTGTTTTTT
TRBJ1-2,few,TRBV29-1,.,CSVDLGSGYTF,TGCAGCGTTGACCTAGGCTCTGGCTACACCTTC
TRBJ2-3,.,TRBV29-1,.,CSVEMGQGGDTQYF,TGCAGCGTTGAAATGGGTCAGGGTGGAGATACGCAGTATTTT
TRBJ1-1,.,TRBV4-3,.,CASSQGTTGHWNTEAFF,TGCGCCAGCAGCCAAGGGACTACCGGACATTGGAACACTGAAGCTTTCTTT
TRBJ2-3,.,TRBV3-1/TRBV3-2,.,CASSQDGGADTQYF,TGTGCCAGCAGCCAGGATGGGGGCGCAGATACGCAGTATTTT
TRBJ2-6,few,TRBV19,TRBD1,CASSIRDRASGANVLTF,TGTGCCAGTAGTATCCGGGACAGGGCCTCTGGGGCCAACGTCCTGACTTTC
TRBJ1-2,.,TRBV5-5,TRBD1,CASSRSLGQSGYTF,TGTGCCAGCAGCCGTTCTCTGGGACAGAGTGGCTACACCTTC
TRBJ1-5,.,TRBV5-8,.,CASSLDSYQPQHF,TGTGCCAGCAGCTTGGACAGCTATCAGCCCCAGCATTTT
TRBJ1-5,.,TRBV28,.,CASSPPAQPAQHF,TGTGCCAGCAGCCCTCCCGCCCAACCGGCCCAGCATTTT
TRBJ1-4,.,TRBV19,.,CASSTAAASNEKLFF,TGTGCCAGTAGTACCGCCGCGGCTTCTAATGAAAAACTGTTTTTT
TRBJ1-6,.,TRBV30,.,CACKLLGGNPQYSPLHF,TGTGCCTGCAAACTTCTGGGGGGGAATCCCCAATATTCACCCCTCCACTTT
TRBJ1-1,.,TRBV2,.,CASSEGFRATEAFF,TGTGCCAGCAGTGAAGGCTTCAGGGCTACTGAAGCTTTCTTT
TRBJ2-7,.,TRBV5-1,.,CASSLPEGYEQYF,TGCGCCAGCAGCCTGCCGGAGGGCTACGAGCAGTACTTC
TRBJ1-4,.,TRBV19,.,CASNREFNEKLFF,TGTGCCAGCAACAGGGAATTTAATGAAAAACTGTTTTTT
TRBJ2-2,.,TRBV10-1,.,CASRQIANTGELFF,TGCGCCAGCCGACAGATCGCGAACACCGGGGAGCTGTTTTTT
TRBJ1-3,.,TRBV7-7,TRBD1,CASSPGTEPGNTIYF,TGTGCTAGCAGCCCCGGGACAGAGCCTGGAAACACCATATATTTT
TRBJ1-1,.,TRBV5-4,TRBD1,CASSTGTGRSTEAFF,TGTGCCAGCAGCACCGGGACAGGAAGGAGTACTGAAGCTTTCTTT
TRBJ1-2,.,TRBV5-1,TRBD1,CASSDQSGGDYGYTF,TGCGCCAGCAGCGATCAATCAGGGGGCGACTATGGCTACACCTTC
TRBJ1-2,.,TRBV9,.,CASSLLDSQIGGYTF,TGTGCCAGCAGCCTATTGGACAGCCAGATAGGTGGCTACACCTTC
TRBJ2-5,.,TRBV19,TRBD1,CASSLTTGGIETQYF,TGTGCCAGTAGTCTTACGACAGGGGGAATCGAGACCCAGTACTTC